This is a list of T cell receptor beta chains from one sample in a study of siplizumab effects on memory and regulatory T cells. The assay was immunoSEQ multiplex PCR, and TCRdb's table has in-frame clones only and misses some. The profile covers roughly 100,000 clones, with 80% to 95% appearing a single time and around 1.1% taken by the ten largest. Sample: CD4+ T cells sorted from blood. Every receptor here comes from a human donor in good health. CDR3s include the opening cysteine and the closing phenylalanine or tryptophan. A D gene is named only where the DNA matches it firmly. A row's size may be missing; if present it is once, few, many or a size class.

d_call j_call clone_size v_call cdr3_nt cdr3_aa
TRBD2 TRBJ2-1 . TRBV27 TGTGCCAGCAGTAGACCCCTAGCGGGAGTAATAAATGAGCAGTTCTTC CASSRPLAGVINEQFF
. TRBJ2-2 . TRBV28 TGTGCCAGCAGCTGGAGCACCGGGGAGCTGTTTTTT CASSWSTGELFF
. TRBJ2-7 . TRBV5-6 TGTGCCAGCAGCAAAGGGGGGAGCTCCTACTTATCCTACGAGCAGTACTTC CASSKGGSSYLSYEQYF
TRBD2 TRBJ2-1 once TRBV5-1 TGCGCCAGCAGCGGAGTAGGCGGGAGCTCCTACAATGAGCAGTTCTTC CASSGVGGSSYNEQFF
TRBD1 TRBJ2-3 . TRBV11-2 TGTGCCAGCAGCATCCGGGACAGGGGCTGGGGAGATACGCAGTATTTT CASSIRDRGWGDTQYF
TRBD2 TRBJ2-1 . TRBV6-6 TGTGCCAGCAGGGATAGCGGGAGGGCCGGTGAGCAGTTCTTC CASRDSGRAGEQFF
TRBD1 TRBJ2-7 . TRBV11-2 TGTGCCAGCAGTCATAAGACAGGGCCCTACGAGCAGTACTTC CASSHKTGPYEQYF
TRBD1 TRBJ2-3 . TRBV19 TGTGCCAGTAGCTTGGGACAGCGCACAGATACGCAGTATTTT CASSLGQRTDTQYF
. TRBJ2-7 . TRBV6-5 TGTGCCAGCAGTTCGTACCAGGGTAGCGAGCAGTACTTC CASSSYQGSEQYF
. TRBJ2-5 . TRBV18 TGTGCCAGCTCCCCCCTGAAGGGGGACGGTGGGACCCAGTACTTC CASSPLKGDGGTQYF
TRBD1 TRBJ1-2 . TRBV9 TGTGCCAGCAGCCCGGGACAGTCCCCATATGGCTACACCTTC CASSPGQSPYGYTF
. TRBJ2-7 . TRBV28 TGTGCCAGCAGCCAATATGCGGGTACGTGGGAGCAGTACTTC CASSQYAGTWEQYF
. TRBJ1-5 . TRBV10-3 TGTGCCATCAGTGAGTCCCTACAGCCCCAGCATTTT CAISESLQPQHF